This passage covers 15 T cell receptor beta chains from one sample sequenced in a study of T cell clonotyping in hematopoietic cell transplantation. Profiling relied on immunoSEQ multiplex PCR, and the TCRdb table lists in-frame clones only, not all of them. Among nearly 70,000 clones listed, 90% to 95% were seen once. The sample comprised peripheral blood mononuclear cells. The receptors derive from a man aged 50 or older in good health. Some clones in this sample may be carry-over from other donors' samples.

V gene TRBV28 combines with J gene TRBJ1-2; 7 bases align to TRBD1. Germline assignment: CDR1 MDHEN and CDR2 SYDVKM. The ends lost 5 bases at V and 4 bases at J; junction bases unmatched: 7. CDR3 length: 14 amino acids. In nucleotides, the CDR3 is TGTGCCAGCAGTGTAACAGGGGACTCCTATGGCTACACCTTC. Translated, it gives CASSVTGDSYGYTF.

This clone was counted a single time. The chain employs TRBV5-6 and TRBJ2-2; 11 bases match TRBD1. Trimming at V came to 4 bases and at J to 5 bases, leaving 10 bases not matched to a gene. The CDR3 has 17 amino acids. Germline V CDR1 and CDR2: SGHDT, YYEEEE. CDR3 DNA: TGTGCCAGCAGCCTCCTCCGGGGACAGGGGGAAACCGGGGAGCTGTTTTTT. Protein sequence: CASSLLRGQGETGELFF.

The chain is built from TRBV30 and TRBJ2-1, with a weak D call TRBD1 (8 bases). V gave up 5 bases and J gave up 6 bases, with 14 bases separating them. The germline CDR1 and CDR2 sequences are GTSNPN and SVGIG (reference sequence). The CDR3 covers 13 residues. In nucleotides, the CDR3 is TGTGCCTGGGGACAGGGAGGGGGCAATGAGCAGTTCTTC. Encoded protein: CAWGQGGGNEQFF.

This chain uses TRBV2 with TRBJ2-7; D remains unclear. V shed 4 bases and J shed 4 bases, with 5 bases lying between them. This CDR3 spans 11 amino acids. Germline V gene sequence: CDR1 SNHLY, CDR2 FYNNEI. For the CDR3, the DNA is TGTGCCAGCAGTGCACGATACGAGCAGTACTTC. This gives the protein CASSARYEQYF. The full variable domain, completed using reference TRBV2 and TRBJ2-7, is EPEVTQTPSHQVTQMGQEVILRCVPISNHLYFYWYRQILGQKVEFLVSFYNNEISEKSEIFDDQFSVERPDGSNFTLKIRSTKLEDSAMYFCASSARYEQYFGPGTRLTVT.

The rearrangement links TRBV6-6 to TRBJ1-2; 9 bases match TRBD1. V shed 4 bases and J 5 bases; nucleotides not matched to a gene: 5. Germline values: CDR1 MNHNY, CDR2 SVGAGI (reference sequence). CDR3 length equals 14 residues. The CDR3 is CASSSPGQGYGYTF. CDR3 DNA sequence: TGTGCCAGCAGTTCTCCCGGACAGGGGTATGGCTACACCTTC.

The rearrangement joins TRBV6-6 to TRBJ2-5; 8 bases are a match to TRBD1. The CDR3 contains 16 residues. V gave up 8 bases and J gave up 1 base; unmatched junction bases: 12. In germline, CDR1 is MNHNY, CDR2 SVGAGI (reference sequence). CDR3 coding DNA: TGTGCCAGCTCGAGAAAGACAGGGGAACCCCAAGAGACCCAGTACTTC. Translation gives CASSRKTGEPQETQYF.

V usage is TRBV6-5 and J usage is TRBJ2-7, with D perhaps TRBD2 (5 bases). The germline V gene encodes CDR1 MNHEY and CDR2 SVGAGI. There are 14 residues in the CDR3. With 6 bases removed from V and 3 bases from J, the gap between germline ends came to 15 bases. CDR3 bases: TGTGCCAGCAGAGAACTAAGCCGGGACTACGAGCAGTACTTC. Its translation: CASRELSRDYEQYF.

V and J are TRBV7-6 and TRBJ2-7; 7 bases line up with TRBD1. The CDR3 has 14 residues. J gave up 0 bases and V 5 bases, and 4 bases lay outside the gene matches. Germline V CDR1 and CDR2: SGHVS, FNYEAQ. The CDR3: CASSLDRISYEQYF. The CDR3 DNA is TGTGCCAGCAGCCTGGACAGGATCTCCTACGAGCAGTACTTC.

The chain combines TRBV29-1 with TRBJ2-3; tentative D call: TRBD2 (6 bases). This CDR3 region has 13 residues. Germline assignment: CDR1 SQVTM and CDR2 ANQGSEA. Trimming took off 3 bases at V and 2 bases at J, with 9 bases between the two ends. CDR3 DNA sequence: TGCAGCGTTGATGCGGGGTCCACAGATACGCAGTATTTT. Residues: CSVDAGSTDTQYF.

The genes are TRBV7-6 and TRBJ2-7, with TRBD2 identical over 7 bases. V was pared by 5 bases and J by 5 bases, with 15 bases of the junction left unmatched. Per the germline V gene, CDR1 is SGHVS and CDR2 is FNYEAQ. This CDR3 is 16 amino acids long. The DNA for the CDR3 is TGTGCCAGCAGCCTCTCTCCTGGTGGGAGGGCCGACGAGCAGTACTTC. Its translation is CASSLSPGGRADEQYF.

The chain uses TRBV14 and TRBJ2-3; D might be TRBD2 (6 bases). Germline V lookup: CDR1 SGHDN, CDR2 FVKESK. The CDR3 contains 15 residues. Trimming pared 4 bases from V and 5 bases from J, leaving 16 bases between. The CDR3 sequence is CASSPRDSWGDTQYF. In DNA form, the CDR3 reads TGTGCCAGCAGCCCTAGGGACTCGTGGGGAGATACGCAGTATTTT.

V is TRBV29-1 and J is TRBJ1-5; TRBD1 might be the D (5 bases). V was shortened by 4 bases and J by 2 bases, with 15 bases between the two germline ends. The CDR3 length is 15 residues. CDR1 is SQVTM, CDR2 ANQGSEA, per germline. The CDR3 nucleotides read TGCAGCGTTGTAGTCGCGGGGGGACGCAATCAGCCCCAGCATTTT. Translation gives CSVVVAGGRNQPQHF.

This clone has only one observation. CDR3 sequence reads: CASSVGPYNSPLHF. The CDR3 nucleotides read TGTGCCAGCAGTGTTGGTCCCTATAATTCACCCCTCCACTTT. The chain employs TRBV2 and TRBJ1-6; D is ambiguous. This CDR3 region has 14 residues. Germline lookup yields CDR1 SNHLY and CDR2 FYNNEI. The ends were cut back, 4 bases at V and 2 bases at J, with 6 bases in the middle.

This clone is a singleton in its sample. The rearrangement joins TRBV11-3 to TRBJ2-5; D tentatively fits TRBD1 or TRBD2 (5 bases each). This CDR3 has 14 amino acids. Germline CDR1 SGHNT, CDR2 YENEEA. Trimming left V 1 base short and J 3 bases short, with 9 bases between. The CDR3 spells CASSLGGGKETQYF. The CDR3 DNA reads as TGTGCCAGCAGCTTAGGTGGGGGAAAAGAGACCCAGTACTTC.

As DNA, the CDR3 is TGTGCCATCAGTGATGTGGTTGGGCAGGGAGATCAGCCCCAGCATTTT. Protein: CAISDVVGQGDQPQHF. The chain uses TRBV10-3 and TRBJ1-5, with D possibly TRBD1 on 5 matching bases. CDR3 length: 16 amino acids. V lost 3 bases to trimming and J lost 5 bases, with 17 bases between them. Germline assignment: CDR1 ENHRY and CDR2 SYGVKD.